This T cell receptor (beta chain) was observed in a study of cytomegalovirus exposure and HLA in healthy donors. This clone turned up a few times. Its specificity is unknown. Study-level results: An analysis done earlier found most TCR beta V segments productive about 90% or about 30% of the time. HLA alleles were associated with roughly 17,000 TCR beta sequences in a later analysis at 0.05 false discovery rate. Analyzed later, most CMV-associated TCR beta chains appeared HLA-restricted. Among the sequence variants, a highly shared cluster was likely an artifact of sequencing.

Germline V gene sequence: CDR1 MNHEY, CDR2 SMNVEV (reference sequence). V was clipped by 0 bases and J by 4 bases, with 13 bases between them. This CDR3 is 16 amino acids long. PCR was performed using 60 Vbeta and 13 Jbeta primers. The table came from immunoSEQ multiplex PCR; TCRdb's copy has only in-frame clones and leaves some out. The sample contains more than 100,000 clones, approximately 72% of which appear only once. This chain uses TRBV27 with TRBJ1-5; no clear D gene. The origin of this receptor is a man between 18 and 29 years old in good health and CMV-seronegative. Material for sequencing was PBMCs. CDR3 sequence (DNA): TGTGCCAGCAGTTTATCTAGCCGGGGAAGGAATCAGCCCCAGCATTTT. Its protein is CASSLSSRGRNQPQHF.